Following are 26 T cell receptor beta chains from one sample sequenced in a study of regulatory T cells in long-lasting Graves disease. Time point meaning: persistent/refractory GD, antithyroid drugs over 5 years with positive TRAb. PBMCs provided the RNA from which the TCR library was made. Building of the TCR beta libraries involved iRepertoire HTBI primers and Arm-PCR of CDR3 regions. In TCRdb, the multiplex PCR reads were re-called with MiXCR into one record per CDR3 protein. Here the sample spans 600,000 to 800,000 distinct CDR3 sequences, around 30% being singletons. The sequenced sample was peripheral blood mononuclear cells (PBMCs), obtained when the disease was refractory, from a patient treated with antithyroid drugs. These receptors were collected from a female donor with Graves disease.

The genes are TRBV28 and TRBJ2-3; D perhaps matches TRBD1 (5 bases). V lost 11 bases and J lost 0, with 12 bases in between. From germline, CDR1 is MDHEN and CDR2 SYDVKM. There are 13 residues in the CDR3. The CDR3 loop reads CASRVRSTDTQYF. CDR3 sequence (DNA): TGTGCCTCCAGGGTGAGGAGCACAGATACGCAGTATTTT.

V usage is TRBV5-1 and J usage is TRBJ2-7; 7 nucleotides align to TRBD1. V shed 0 bases and J 2 bases; nucleotides not matched to a gene: 5. The CDR3 length is 15 residues. CDR1 SGHRS and CDR2 YFSETQ come from the germline V gene. The CDR3 DNA sequence: TGCGCCAGCAGCTTGGTAACAGGGGCCCCCTACGAGCAGTACTTC. Translating it yields CASSLVTGAPYEQYF.

This clonotype turned up a few times. One end of the junction is discordant with germline, which a read error may explain. The J gene is TRBJ1-2, the V gene TRBV19; D unresolved. CDR1 and CDR2 (germline): LNHDA, SQIVND (reference sequence). This CDR3 spans 14 amino acids. The CDR3 protein is CATSTRSPQNGYTF. CDR3 DNA sequence: TGTGCCACTAGTACTAGGAGCCCCCAGAATGGCTACACCTTC.

CDR3 in amino acids: CAWSSGEGYEQYF. The CDR3 DNA follows: TGTGCCTGGAGTTCGGGGGAAGGCTACGAGCAGTACTTC. V usage is TRBV30 and J usage is TRBJ2-7; D may be TRBD2 (6 bases). Germline values: CDR1 GTSNPN, CDR2 SVGIG (reference sequence). The ends were cut back, 2 bases at V and 3 bases at J, with 11 bases in the middle. The CDR3 is made up of 13 amino acids.

The chain joins TRBV20-1 to TRBJ2-5; 10 bases map to TRBD2. After removal of 3 bases from V and 4 bases from J, the junction contained 11 bases not matched to a gene. CDR3 length equals 16 residues. The germline gives CDR1 DFQATT, CDR2 SNEGSKA (reference sequence). The CDR3 nucleotides read TGCAGTGCTAGCTCCCTCTCGAGACTAGCGGGAGAGACCCAGTACTTC. Its protein is CSASSLSRLAGETQYF.

This clonotype came up many times. The chain recombines TRBV15 with TRBJ2-7; tentative D call: TRBD2 (6 bases). This CDR3 comprises 15 residues. CDR1 and CDR2 (germline): LNHNV, YYDKDF (reference sequence). Trimming pared 0 bases from V and 2 bases from J, leaving 11 bases between. CDR3 amino acids: CATSRDPSVAYEQYF. In DNA form, the CDR3 reads TGTGCCACCAGCAGAGATCCTAGCGTGGCCTACGAGCAGTACTTC.

The gene calls are TRBV12-3 or TRBV12-4 and TRBJ1-1; 8 nucleotides align to TRBD1. The V and J ends lost 3 bases and 4 bases, in that order; junction bases with no gene match: 4. There are 14 residues in the CDR3. CDR3 bases: TGTGCCAGCAGTTTCACAGGGGGTGTCACTGAAGCTTTCTTT. Residues: CASSFTGGVTEAFF.

The chain has TRBV20-1 and TRBJ2-7; 10 bases are a match to TRBD2. The CDR3 sequence is 15 residues long. The V gene's germline CDR1 is DFQATT and CDR2 SNEGSKA (reference sequence). After removal of 6 bases from V and 7 bases from J, the junction contained 15 bases not matched to a gene. The CDR3 bases are TGCAGTGCCGCCTGGAGGAGCGGGAGGGCTGAAGAGCAGTACTTC. It translates to CSAAWRSGRAEEQYF.

Ten or more counts support this clonotype. In DNA form, the CDR3 reads TGTGCCAGCAGCCGTCTCCGGGGGGGGTCTGGCTACACCTTC. This gives the protein CASSRLRGGSGYTF. The chain is built from TRBV12-3 or TRBV12-4 and TRBJ1-2; tentatively, D is TRBD1 (5 bases). V was clipped by 6 bases and J by 7 bases, with 18 bases between them. The CDR3 totals 14 residues.

This sequence joins TRBV20-1 and TRBJ1-1, with D maybe TRBD1 (5 bases). The germline V gene has CDR1 DFQATT and CDR2 SNEGSKA (reference sequence). The CDR3 has 15 residues. Trimming removed 0 bases at V and 0 bases at J, with 11 bases between. As DNA, the CDR3 is TGCAGTGCTAGAGATGTCACAGGTTTGAACACTGAAGCTTTCTTT. It encodes CSARDVTGLNTEAFF.

The rearrangement joins TRBV5-4 to TRBJ1-5, with a tentative D call TRBD1 (5 bases). With 2 bases removed from V and 7 bases from J, the gap between germline ends came to 10 bases. There are 13 residues in the CDR3. CDR1 and CDR2 (germline): SGHNT, YYREEE (reference sequence). In nucleotides, the CDR3 is TGTGCCAGCAGCTTCGGGGGGAGGCAGCCCCAGCATTTT. It yields the protein CASSFGGRQPQHF.

This clonotype was found a few times. This sequence joins TRBV7-3 and TRBJ2-5; 16 bases are shared with TRBD2. The CDR3 is made up of 18 amino acids. CDR1 and CDR2 (germline): SGHTA, FQGTGA. V shed 5 bases, J shed 0 bases, and the junction held 6 bases outside the gene matches. The CDR3 sequence is CASSLPGLAGGNQETQYF. CDR3 DNA: TGTGCCAGCAGCCTGCCGGGACTAGCGGGAGGGAACCAAGAGACCCAGTACTTC.

The chain combines TRBV20-1 with TRBJ2-3; perhaps TRBD1 as D (5 bases). Per the germline V gene, CDR1 is DFQATT and CDR2 is SNEGSKA (reference sequence). Trimming shortened V by 3 bases and J by 4 bases, and 11 bases separated the two germline ends. The CDR3 loop spans 13 amino acids. The CDR3 bases are TGCAGTGCTAGTGTCAGGGTGGCAGATACGCAGTATTTT. As protein: CSASVRVADTQYF.

This clonotype was picked up a small number of times. The chain employs TRBV7-6 and TRBJ2-5; weak D call: TRBD2 (6 bases). Germline CDR1 is SGHVS and CDR2 is FNYEAQ. V was shortened by 5 bases and J by 5 bases, with 24 bases between the two germline ends. The CDR3 sequence is 17 residues long. This CDR3 is CASSPGVWDSGRETQYF. The CDR3 DNA reads TGTGCCAGCAGCCCGGGAGTCTGGGACTCGGGGAGGGAGACCCAGTACTTC.

This clonotype was observed many times. The CDR3 spells CASGLAEETQYF. The CDR3 DNA sequence: TGTGCCAGCGGACTAGCAGAAGAGACCCAGTACTTC. The genes are TRBV2 and TRBJ2-5, with 8 bases identical to TRBD2. The CDR3 contains 12 residues. Germline values: CDR1 SNHLY, CDR2 FYNNEI. V shed 8 bases and J 3 bases; nucleotides not matched to a gene: 2. Complete variable domain (other parts from reference TRBV2 and TRBJ2-5): EPEVTQTPSHQVTQMGQEVILRCVPISNHLYFYWYRQILGQKVEFLVSFYNNEISEKSEIFDDQFSVERPDGSNFTLKIRSTKLEDSAMYFCASGLAEETQYFGPGTRLLVL.

The genes are TRBV4-2 and TRBJ2-5; D possibly uses TRBD1 or TRBD2 (5 bases each). V gave up 8 bases and J gave up 4 bases, with 8 bases separating them. CDR3 length: 11 amino acids. The germline CDR1 and CDR2 sequences are LGHNA and YNFKEQ. CDR3 DNA: TGTGCCAGCGGGACGGCAGAGACCCAGTACTTC. Translation: CASGTAETQYF.

The V gene is TRBV12-3 or TRBV12-4, the J gene TRBJ2-7; 8 positions match TRBD2. The CDR3 has 14 amino acids. Unmatched junction bases numbered 7, after V lost 7 bases and J lost 2 bases. CDR3 in amino acids: CASTPGLGTYEQYF. In DNA form, the CDR3 reads TGTGCCAGCACCCCGGGACTAGGTACCTACGAGCAGTACTTC.

This clonotype was counted between two and nine times. The chain links TRBV10-3 to TRBJ1-2; 7 positions match TRBD1. J was trimmed by 10 bases and V by 3 bases; bases with no gene match: 11. The CDR3 runs to 14 residues. Germline CDR1 ENHRY, CDR2 SYGVKD. CDR3 region: CAISEFGQERLYTF. CDR3 sequence (DNA): TGTGCCATCAGTGAATTCGGACAGGAGAGACTCTACACCTTC.

V and J are TRBV6-2 or TRBV6-3 and TRBJ1-5, with no clear D. This CDR3 is built from 17 residues. Trimming removed 2 bases from V and 2 bases from J, with 16 bases in between. Germline V gene data show CDR1 as MNHEY and CDR2 as SVGEGT. This chain's CDR3 is CASSYRVPTPGNQPQHF. The DNA for the CDR3 is TGTGCCAGCAGTTACAGGGTACCCACCCCGGGCAATCAGCCCCAGCATTTT.

The gene calls are TRBV20-1 and TRBJ2-5; D gene unclear. Germline CDR1 DFQATT, CDR2 SNEGSKA (reference sequence). This CDR3 has 15 residues. V was pared by 0 bases and J by 0 bases, with 11 bases between. The CDR3 reads CSARDPLGNQETQYF. The CDR3, as DNA: TGCAGTGCTAGAGATCCTCTAGGCAACCAAGAGACCCAGTACTTC.

The rearrangement uses TRBV7-3 and TRBJ2-7, with 11 bases aligning to TRBD1. Germline V gene lookup returns CDR1 SGHTA and CDR2 FQGTGA. The CDR3 spans 15 residues. V was pared by 2 bases and J by 3 bases, with 3 bases of the junction left unmatched. The DNA of the CDR3 is TGTGCCAGCAGCTTATCAGGGACAGGGGGCTACGAGCAGTACTTC. It specifies CASSLSGTGGYEQYF. Combining the CDR3 with reference TRBV7-3 and TRBJ2-7 gives the whole variable domain GAGVSQTPSNKVTEKGKYVELRCDPISGHTALYWYRQSLGQGPEFLIYFQGTGAADDSGLPNDRFFAVRPEGSVSTLKIQRTERGDSAVYLCASSLSGTGGYEQYFGPGTRLTVT.

At least ten counts were recorded for this clonotype. The rearrangement uses TRBV28 and TRBJ2-6, with TRBD1 matching over 9 bases. Trimming removed 5 bases from V and 2 bases from J; junction bases left unmatched: 4. Per germline, CDR1 MDHEN and CDR2 SYDVKM. The CDR3 spans 16 residues. The CDR3 nucleotides read TGTGCCAGCAGTCTCAACAGGGGGCCTGGGGCCAACGTCCTGACTTTC. Protein sequence: CASSLNRGPGANVLTF.

This chain joins TRBV9 and TRBJ1-5, with D possibly matching TRBD1 (6 bases). V was clipped by 5 bases and J by 3 bases, with 15 bases between them. CDR1 SGDLS and CDR2 YYNGEE come from the germline V gene. CDR3 length equals 15 residues. This CDR3 is CASSAEGGVNQPQHF. The CDR3 DNA sequence: TGTGCCAGCAGTGCCGAGGGGGGTGTCAATCAGCCCCAGCATTTT.

This clonotype was detected a few times. V is TRBV20-1 and J is TRBJ2-7; perhaps TRBD2 as D (5 bases). V shed 1 base and J shed 2 bases, with 9 bases lying between them. The length of the CDR3 is 13 residues. Germline V gene lookup returns CDR1 DFQATT and CDR2 SNEGSKA (reference sequence). The chain's CDR3 is CSARGRVPYEQYF. CDR3 DNA sequence: TGCAGTGCTAGAGGGCGGGTACCCTACGAGCAGTACTTC.

This clonotype was detected only a few times. V and J are TRBV6-5 and TRBJ1-4; a weak D match, TRBD1 (6 bases). Trimming removed 0 bases at V and 2 bases at J, with 19 bases between. In germline, CDR1 is MNHEY, CDR2 SVGAGI. CDR3 size: 19 residues. Here the CDR3 DNA reads TGTGCCAGCAGTTACTCGACCACAGGGAAGACGCAGACTAATGAAAAACTGTTTTTT. It translates to CASSYSTTGKTQTNEKLFF.

The chain recombines TRBV28 with TRBJ1-2; 7 nucleotides match TRBD1. V lost 6 bases, J lost 4 bases, and 5 bases stayed unmatched. The CDR3 extends over 13 amino acids. Per the germline V gene, CDR1 is MDHEN and CDR2 is SYDVKM. The CDR3 loop is CASRVTGIYGYTF. Written as DNA, the CDR3 is TGTGCCAGCAGGGTGACAGGGATCTATGGCTACACCTTC.